One and the same sample provided the 20 T cell receptor beta chains below, sequenced in a study of blood T cell repertoires in COVID-19. Here immunoSEQ multiplex PCR was the method, and the copy in TCRdb shows in-frame clones only, minus some. The sample consists of about 100,000 clones, just over 90% of them appearing once. Sequencing input: peripheral blood. The receptors originated from a man in his sixties with acute or convalescent COVID-19.

The chain recombines TRBV18 with TRBJ1-4, with a tentative D call TRBD1 (6 bases). V was shortened by 6 bases and J by 3 bases, with 17 bases between the two germline ends. Germline V lookup: CDR1 KGHSH, CDR2 LQKENI. The CDR3 runs 16 residues. This chain's CDR3 is CASSPEQGQANEKLFF. The DNA of the CDR3 is TGTGCCAGCTCGCCCGAACAGGGTCAGGCTAATGAAAAACTGTTTTTT. The full variable domain, rest sourced from reference TRBV18 and TRBJ1-4, is NAGVMQNPRHLVRRRGQEARLRCSPMKGHSHVYWYRQLPEEGLKFMVYLQKENIIDESGMPKERFSAEFPKEGPSILRIQQVVRGDSAAYFCASSPEQGQANEKLFFGSGTQLSVL.

The V and J genes are TRBV4-2 and TRBJ1-4; weak D call: TRBD1 (6 bases). This CDR3 is built from 15 residues. The germline V and J ends were trimmed by 2 bases and 7 bases, with 14 bases remaining between them. Germline V gene sequence: CDR1 LGHNA, CDR2 YNFKEQ. The CDR3 loop is CASSQNWGPSEKLFF. The DNA of the CDR3 is TGTGCCAGCAGCCAAAACTGGGGGCCGAGTGAAAAACTGTTTTTT.

The chain is built from TRBV15 and TRBJ2-1, with D uncertain. CDR1 and CDR2 from the germline V gene are LNHNV and YYDKDF (reference sequence). The CDR3 contains 12 residues. V lost 2 bases, J lost 7 bases, and 6 bases lay in between. CDR3 DNA: TGTGCCACCAGCAGACGTTTGAATGAGCAGTTCTTC. Translation gives CATSRRLNEQFF.

The chain links TRBV24-1 to TRBJ1-5; 9 bases are a match to TRBD1. V lost 4 bases and J lost 4; bases outside the gene matches: 4. This CDR3 has 15 residues. CDR1 is KGHDR, CDR2 SFDVKD, per germline. This CDR3 reads CATSDGTGLNQPQHF. Written as DNA, the CDR3 is TGTGCCACCAGTGACGGGACAGGGTTAAATCAGCCCCAGCATTTT.

The genes are TRBV11-2 and TRBJ1-1; D is uncertain. There are 15 residues in the CDR3. Trimming cost V 1 base and J 1 base, with 10 bases left between them. The germline V gene encodes CDR1 SGHAT and CDR2 FQNNGV. The CDR3 DNA reads as TGTGCCAGCAGCTTAGTTGGGTCGGGGAACACTGAAGCTTTCTTT. It translates to CASSLVGSGNTEAFF. The complete variable domain, with remaining parts taken from reference TRBV11-2 and TRBJ1-1, reads EAGVAQSPRYKIIEKRQSVAFWCNPISGHATLYWYQQILGQGPKLLIQFQNNGVVDDSQLPKDRFSAERLKGVDSTLKIQPAKLEDSAVYLCASSLVGSGNTEAFFGQGTRLTVV.

The V and J genes are TRBV3-1 (or the pseudogene TRBV3-2) and TRBJ2-3; TRBD2 is a possible D gene (5 bases). Germline lookup yields CDR1 LGHDT and CDR2 YNNKEL (reference sequence). The CDR3 is 13 residues long. V was trimmed by 4 bases and J by 3 bases, leaving 8 bases between them. The CDR3 region is CASSPTGTDTQYF. CDR3 coding DNA: TGTGCCAGCAGCCCTACGGGGACAGATACGCAGTATTTT.

The chain recombines TRBV7-9 with TRBJ2-2, with no clear D. Germline CDR1 and CDR2: SEHNR and FQNEAQ (reference sequence). Trimming stripped 1 base from V and 0 bases from J, with 6 bases between. The CDR3 consists of 15 residues. CDR3 in amino acids: CASSLGQANTGELFF. The DNA of the CDR3 is TGTGCCAGCAGCTTAGGGCAGGCGAACACCGGGGAGCTGTTTTTT.

This sequence joins TRBV6-6 and TRBJ2-7, with 12 bases fitting TRBD2. The CDR3 length is 15 residues. Losses at the gene ends were 3 bases for V and 6 bases for J; bases not matched to a gene: 6. Germline V gene lookup returns CDR1 MNHNY and CDR2 SVGAGI (reference sequence). The CDR3 DNA reads as TGTGCCAGCAGTTATCGGCTAGCGGGAGGGCCCGAGCAGTACGTC. Translating gives CASSYRLAGGPEQYV.

The V and J genes are TRBV5-1 and TRBJ1-2; TRBD1 aligns across 8 bases. The CDR3 is 14 amino acids. V shed 5 bases, J shed 2 bases, and the junction held 5 bases outside the gene matches. The germline V gene encodes CDR1 SGHRS and CDR2 YFSETQ. Written as DNA, the CDR3 is TGCGCCAGCAGTACGGACAGGGCAAACTATGGCTACACCTTC. It codes for CASSTDRANYGYTF.

The chain combines TRBV6-5 with TRBJ2-7; 7 bases agree with TRBD2. The V and J ends lost 2 bases and 0 bases, in that order; junction bases with no gene match: 7. CDR3 length: 16 residues. Germline CDR1 and CDR2: MNHEY and SVGAGI. The CDR3 sequence is CASSYLIGGSSYEQYF. The CDR3 bases are TGTGCCAGCAGTTACCTCATCGGGGGGAGCTCCTACGAGCAGTACTTC.

The chain joins TRBV2 to TRBJ2-7, with a weak D call TRBD1 (6 bases). The length of the CDR3 is 18 residues. CDR1 is SNHLY, CDR2 FYNNEI, per germline. V lost 9 bases and J lost 1, with 28 bases in between. CDR3: CASRYTGTLTRSSYEQYV. CDR3 nucleotides: TGTGCCAGTCGATACACCGGGACATTAACGCGGTCTTCCTACGAGCAGTACGTC.

This clone was observed a single time. The V gene is TRBV15, the J gene TRBJ2-1; TRBD2 matches 8 bases. Germline V gene lookup returns CDR1 LNHNV and CDR2 YYDKDF (reference sequence). There are 12 residues in the CDR3. V shed 5 bases and J 14 bases; nucleotides not matched to a gene: 8. The chain's CDR3 is CATSASGTSEFF. The DNA of the CDR3 is TGTGCCACCAGCGCCTCCGGGACTAGTGAGTTCTTC. Supplemented by reference TRBV15 and TRBJ2-1, the full variable domain reads DAMVIQNPRYQVTQFGKPVTLSCSQTLNHNVMYWYQQKSSQAPKLLFHYYDKDFNNEADTPDNFQSRRPNTSFCFLDIRSPGLGDTAMYLCATSASGTSEFFGPGTRLTVL.

The chain carries TRBV30 and TRBJ1-6; 7 bases fit TRBD1. Germline V gene sequence: CDR1 GTSNPN, CDR2 SVGIG (reference sequence). CDR3 size: 14 residues. V gave up 4 bases and J gave up 4 bases; unmatched junction bases: 4. The CDR3 protein is CAWTWDRYNSPLHF. CDR3 DNA sequence: TGTGCCTGGACCTGGGACAGATATAATTCACCCCTCCACTTT.

The chain employs TRBV10-3 and TRBJ2-6, with 8 bases that match TRBD2. The trim removed 10 bases at V and 0 bases at J, leaving 11 bases unmatched. Looked up from germline, CDR1 is ENHRY and CDR2 is SYGVKD. The CDR3 runs to 17 residues. This CDR3 is CATGRGTTSSGANVLTF. The CDR3 DNA reads TGTGCCACCGGGAGGGGGACTACCAGCTCTGGGGCCAACGTCCTGACTTTC.

The V gene is TRBV7-9, the J gene TRBJ2-7; a possible D gene is TRBD1 (5 bases). Trimming removed 2 bases at V and 0 bases at J, with 14 bases between. Germline V gives CDR1 SEHNR, CDR2 FQNEAQ (reference sequence). The CDR3 contains 16 residues. CDR3 in amino acids: CASSLYAWGSSYEQYV. The CDR3 nucleotides are TGTGCCAGCAGCTTATACGCCTGGGGCAGCTCCTACGAGCAGTACGTC.

About this clone itself: Other DNA sequences in this sample translate to the same CDR3. The chain uses TRBV27 and TRBJ1-1, with D unclear. The V end was cut by 0 bases, the J end by 3 bases, with 8 bases between. The CDR3 is made up of 14 amino acids. The germline V gene encodes CDR1 MNHEY and CDR2 SMNVEV (reference sequence). The DNA for the CDR3 is TGTGCCAGCAGTTTATCGGGAGGTTACACTGAAGCTTTCTTT. This translates into CASSLSGGYTEAFF.

The chain uses TRBV29-1 and TRBJ2-1, with TRBD2 identical over 16 bases. V shed 5 bases and J 8 bases; nucleotides not matched to a gene: 15. The CDR3 spans 18 residues. Germline V CDR1 and CDR2: SQVTM, ANQGSEA. The CDR3 bases are TGCAGCGTTCGACGGGGACTAGCGGGAGGGCCGGACTCGGATGAGCAGTTCTTC. Protein: CSVRRGLAGGPDSDEQFF.

The genes are TRBV10-2 and TRBJ2-1; possibly TRBD2 for D (6 bases). The V and J ends lost 6 bases and 4 bases respectively, with 10 bases between them. Per the germline V gene, CDR1 is WSHSY and CDR2 is SAAADI. The CDR3 has 13 residues. CDR3 residues: CASRGAGYNEQFF. The CDR3 coding sequence is TGCGCCAGCAGGGGAGCGGGTTACAATGAGCAGTTCTTC.

The chain combines TRBV6-5 with TRBJ2-7, with TRBD2 matching 7 bases. CDR3 length: 13 residues. Germline V CDR1 and CDR2: MNHEY, SVGAGI. Trimming at V came to 9 bases and at J to 2 bases, leaving 7 bases not matched to a gene. CDR3 residues: CASRLAVTYEQYF. The CDR3 DNA reads TGTGCCAGTAGACTAGCCGTCACCTACGAGCAGTACTTC.

The chain carries TRBV7-2 and TRBJ2-5; a possible D gene is TRBD2 (5 bases). Per the germline V gene, CDR1 is SGHTA and CDR2 is FQGNSA. This CDR3 has 14 amino acids. V was shortened by 5 bases and J by 3 bases, with 13 bases between the two germline ends. CDR3 sequence: CASSRGPAEETQYF. The DNA for the CDR3 is TGTGCCAGCAGCCGGGGTCCAGCAGAAGAGACCCAGTACTTC.